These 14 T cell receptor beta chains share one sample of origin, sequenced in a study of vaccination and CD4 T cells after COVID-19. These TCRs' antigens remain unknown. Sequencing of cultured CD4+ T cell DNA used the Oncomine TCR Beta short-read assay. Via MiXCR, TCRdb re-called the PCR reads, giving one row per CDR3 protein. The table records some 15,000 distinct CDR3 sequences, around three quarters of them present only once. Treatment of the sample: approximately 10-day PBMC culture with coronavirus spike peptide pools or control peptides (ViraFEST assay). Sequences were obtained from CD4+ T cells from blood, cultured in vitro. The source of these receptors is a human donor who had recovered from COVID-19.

The CDR3 nucleotides are TGTGCCAGCAACTACGTTGGGGGAAGGGAGACCCAGTACTTC. Translation gives CASNYVGGRETQYF. The chain uses TRBV6-2 or TRBV6-3 and TRBJ2-5; D possibly matches TRBD1 or TRBD2 (5 bases each). CDR3 length equals 14 residues. V was shortened by 7 bases and J by 5 bases, with 17 bases between the two germline ends. CDR1 MNHEY and CDR2 SVGEGT come from the germline V gene.

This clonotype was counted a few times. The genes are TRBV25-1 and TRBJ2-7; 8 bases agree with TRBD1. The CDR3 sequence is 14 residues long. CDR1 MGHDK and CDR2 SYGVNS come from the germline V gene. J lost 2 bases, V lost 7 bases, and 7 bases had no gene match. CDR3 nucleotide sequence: TGTGCCAGCACCCGGACAGGGCATACCTACGAGCAGTACTTC. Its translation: CASTRTGHTYEQYF.

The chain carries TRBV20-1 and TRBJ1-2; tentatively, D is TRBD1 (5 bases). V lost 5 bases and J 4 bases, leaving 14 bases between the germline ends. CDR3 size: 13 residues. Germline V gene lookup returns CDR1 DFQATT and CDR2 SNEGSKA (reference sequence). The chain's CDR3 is CSASPPQGYGYTF. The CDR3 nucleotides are TGCAGTGCTTCACCACCGCAGGGCTATGGCTACACCTTC.

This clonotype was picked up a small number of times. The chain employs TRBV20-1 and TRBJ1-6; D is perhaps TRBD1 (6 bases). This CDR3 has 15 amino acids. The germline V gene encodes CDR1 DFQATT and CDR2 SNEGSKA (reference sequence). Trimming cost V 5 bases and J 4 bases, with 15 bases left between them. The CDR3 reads CSAYLLGQYNSPLHF. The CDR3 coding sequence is TGCAGTGCTTACCTTCTGGGACAATATAATTCACCCCTCCACTTT.

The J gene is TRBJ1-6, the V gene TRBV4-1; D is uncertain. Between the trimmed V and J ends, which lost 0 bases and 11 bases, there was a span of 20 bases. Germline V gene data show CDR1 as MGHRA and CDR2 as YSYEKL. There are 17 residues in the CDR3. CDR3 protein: CASSQDRRPLQVAPLHF. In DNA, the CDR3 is TGCGCCAGCAGCCAAGATCGCCGGCCTCTGCAAGTAGCACCCCTCCACTTT.

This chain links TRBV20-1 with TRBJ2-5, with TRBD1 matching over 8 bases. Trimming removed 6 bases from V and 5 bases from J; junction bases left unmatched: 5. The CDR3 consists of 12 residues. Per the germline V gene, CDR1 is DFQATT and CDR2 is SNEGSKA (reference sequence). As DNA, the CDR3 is TGCAGTGCAAGGGACAGGCGGGAGACCCAGTACTTC. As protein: CSARDRRETQYF.

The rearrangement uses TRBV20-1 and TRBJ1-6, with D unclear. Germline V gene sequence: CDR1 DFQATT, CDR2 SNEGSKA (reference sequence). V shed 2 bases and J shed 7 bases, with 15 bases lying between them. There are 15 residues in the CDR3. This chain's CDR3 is CSARNRTAVNSPLHF. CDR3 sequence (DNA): TGCAGTGCTAGAAACCGGACCGCGGTAAATTCACCCCTCCACTTT.

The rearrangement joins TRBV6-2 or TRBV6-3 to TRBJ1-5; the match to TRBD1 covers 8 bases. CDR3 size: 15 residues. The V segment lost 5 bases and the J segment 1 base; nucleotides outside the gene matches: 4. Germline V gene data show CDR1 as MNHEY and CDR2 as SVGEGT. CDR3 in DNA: TGTGCCAGCAGTGGCAGGGGGCTAAGCAATCAGCCCCAGCATTTT. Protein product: CASSGRGLSNQPQHF.

In nucleotides, the CDR3 is TGTGCCAGCAGCCGTGGACACATGGGCTCCTACGAGCAGTACTTC. This translates into CASSRGHMGSYEQYF. The chain joins TRBV6-1 to TRBJ2-7; D perhaps matches TRBD1 (5 bases). The length of the CDR3 is 15 residues. CDR1 and CDR2 (germline): MNHNS, SASEGT. Trimming removed 6 bases from V and 0 bases from J, with 15 bases in between.

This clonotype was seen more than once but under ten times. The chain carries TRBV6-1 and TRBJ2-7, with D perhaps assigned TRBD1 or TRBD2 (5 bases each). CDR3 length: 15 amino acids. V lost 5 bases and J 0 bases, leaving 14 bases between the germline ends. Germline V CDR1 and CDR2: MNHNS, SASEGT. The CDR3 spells CASSLSGALSYEQYF. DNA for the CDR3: TGTGCCAGCAGTCTTTCCGGGGCCCTCTCCTACGAGCAGTACTTC.

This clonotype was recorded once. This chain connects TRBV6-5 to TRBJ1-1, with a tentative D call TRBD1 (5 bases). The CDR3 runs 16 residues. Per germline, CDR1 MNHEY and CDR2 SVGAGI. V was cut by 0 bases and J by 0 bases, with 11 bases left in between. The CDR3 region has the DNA TGTGCCAGCAGTTACTCCCGTGGGGGTATGAACACTGAAGCTTTCTTT. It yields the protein CASSYSRGGMNTEAFF.

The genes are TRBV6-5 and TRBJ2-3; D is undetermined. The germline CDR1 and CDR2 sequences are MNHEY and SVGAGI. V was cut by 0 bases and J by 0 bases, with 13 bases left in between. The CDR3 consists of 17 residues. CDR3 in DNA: TGTGCCAGCAGTTACTCTCCAAGGCCTTCTAGCACAGATACGCAGTATTTT. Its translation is CASSYSPRPSSTDTQYF.

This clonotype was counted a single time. The CDR3 bases are TGTGCCAGCAGTTACTCTGGCGGGAGGGCCCACGAGCAGTACTTC. As protein: CASSYSGGRAHEQYF. This sequence joins TRBV6-2 or TRBV6-3 and TRBJ2-7, with TRBD2 identical over 9 bases. Trimming removed 0 bases from V and 5 bases from J; junction bases left unmatched: 5. There are 15 residues in the CDR3. Per the germline V gene, CDR1 is MNHEY and CDR2 is SVGEGT.

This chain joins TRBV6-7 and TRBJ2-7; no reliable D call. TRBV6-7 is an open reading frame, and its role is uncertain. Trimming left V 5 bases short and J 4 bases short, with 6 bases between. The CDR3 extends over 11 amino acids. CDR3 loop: CASSASYEQYF. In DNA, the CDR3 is TGTGCCAGCAGTGCTAGTTACGAGCAGTACTTC.